This T cell receptor (beta chain) is drawn from a study of human T cells and chemical hapten exposure. The CDR3 runs to 13 residues. From germline, CDR1 is SGHAT and CDR2 FQDESV (reference sequence). The V and J ends lost 5 bases and 0 bases respectively, with 8 bases between them. As for time point: pre-sensitization, week 0. The treatment is: therapeutic diphenylcyclopropenone sensitization with weekly scalp DPC. This clonotype occurred many times. TCRdb used MiXCR to reprocess the RACE reads, holding one entry per CDR3 protein. The sample includes around 330,000 distinct CDR3 sequences, around 5.5% of them seen just once.

The material was whole blood, obtained in connection with sensitization to the hapten diphenylcyclopropenone (DPC). The clonotype was recovered from a woman aged 18-35 years with alopecia areata. Some clones in this sample may be carry-over from other donors' samples. This sequence joins TRBV11-1 and TRBJ2-7; D is uncertain. In DNA, the CDR3 is TGTGCCAGCAGCCCGGGCAACTCCTACGAGCAGTACTTC. Translated: CASSPGNSYEQYF.